The clone carrying this T cell receptor beta chain was seen more than once but under ten times. Its antigen is still unknown. These data originate in a study of T-cell memory formation after mild COVID-19. Overall study context: Largely, the TCR clusters proved donor specific.

Broader study findings: Memory cells collected pre-infection included some clones that later responded, suggesting cross-reactive memory joined.

MiXCR, applied by TCRdb to the 5' RACE reads, yields one record per CDR3 protein. Of about 470,000 distinct CDR3 sequences listed, around a sixth were seen once; the top ten hold 9% to 15%. The CDR3 is 13 amino acids. J gave up 5 bases and V 5 bases, and 4 bases lay outside the gene matches. In germline, CDR1 is MGHRA, CDR2 YSYEKL. The sample consisted of PBMCs or a T cell subset sorted from them (not recorded which). The gene calls are TRBV4-1 and TRBJ2-5; 8 bases match TRBD1. This clonotype originated in an adult woman who had mild COVID-19 (a few samples of this study predate the infection). Cell type and time point are not known. As DNA, the CDR3 is TGCGCCAGCAGCAAAACAGGGGGTGAGACCCAGTACTTC. Its translation is CASSKTGGETQYF.